Sequencing of this TCR beta chain was carried out in a study of T-cell reconstitution after alpha-beta-depleted transplantation in children. Study outcomes and limitations: At day 60, the high TCRbeta diversity found in some patients originated from recipient T cells and thymic progenitors that had survived. One year post-transplant, T-cell counts and diversity were largely derived from T cells produced anew. The origin of alpha-beta T cells about two months after transplant was reportedly several hundred expanded graft clones.

Molecular barcoding with unique molecular identifiers was used for the TCRbeta library. TCRdb re-analysed the PCR reads in MiXCR, keeping a single row per CDR3 protein. In the table there are about 310,000 distinct CDR3 sequences, approximately 23% of which are singletons. This clonotype was recorded at least ten times. The antigen is not known. The source was PBMCs, mostly from graft donor cells, collected 180 days after TCRalphabeta/CD19-depleted stem cell transplant. This TCR came from a male patient aged 10 to 17 who had a stem cell transplant for acute lymphoblastic leukemia, so the T cells may come from the graft donor.

DNA for the CDR3: TGTGCCAGCAGTCCGGGGAGGGGGAAGTCTCCAGATACGCAGTATTTT. Translated: CASSPGRGKSPDTQYF. The chain is built from TRBV12-3 or TRBV12-4 and TRBJ2-3; tentatively, D is TRBD2 (7 bases). This CDR3 region has 16 residues. The V end lost 5 bases, the J end lost 4 bases, and 19 bases lay between the germline ends.